The 3 T cell receptor beta chains in this list originate from one sample, sequenced in a study of identical twins. TCRdb reanalysed the 5' RACE reads using MiXCR and keeps one entry per CDR3 protein. Of approximately 1.8 million distinct CDR3 sequences in the sample, less than 40% are singletons; the top ten hold less than 0.35%. Sequenced sample: cord blood. These TCRs come from a newborn girl in good health.

This clonotype has a handful of counts. The genes are TRBV2 and TRBJ2-5; D is perhaps TRBD1 or TRBD2 (5 bases each). The germline CDR1 and CDR2 sequences are SNHLY and FYNNEI. The CDR3 runs to 13 residues. The ends were cut back, 2 bases at V and 5 bases at J, with 9 bases in the middle. CDR3 protein: CASSERGEETQYF. The CDR3 DNA reads as TGTGCCAGCAGTGAAAGGGGAGAGGAGACCCAGTACTTC.

This clonotype was counted only a few times. This chain joins TRBV29-1 and TRBJ2-1, with D perhaps matching TRBD1 or TRBD2 (5 bases each). The CDR3 consists of 14 residues. V was clipped by 3 bases and J by 8 bases, with 17 bases between them. CDR1 is SQVTM, CDR2 ANQGSEA, per germline. This CDR3 reads CSVDGTGRSYEQFF. The CDR3 DNA follows: TGCAGCGTTGACGGGACGGGACGCTCCTATGAGCAGTTCTTC.

This clonotype was detected only a few times. The chain is built from TRBV11-2 and TRBJ2-3; 14 nucleotides align to TRBD2. The CDR3 is 15 residues long. The V and J ends lost 10 bases and 2 bases, in that order; junction bases with no gene match: 5. Germline V gene sequence: CDR1 SGHAT, CDR2 FQNNGV. The CDR3: CATRLAGGTTDTQYF. Here the CDR3 DNA reads TGTGCCACCCGACTAGCGGGGGGGACCACAGATACGCAGTATTTT.